The T cell receptor (beta chain) described here comes from a study of esophageal squamous cell carcinoma under preoperative chemotherapy. General study points: Abundant clones tended to shrink rather than expand after paclitaxel-nedaplatin. After treatment, tumor-infiltrating lymphocytes apparently came partly from blood T cells.

This clonotype has only a few counts. What it recognizes is unknown. Per germline, CDR1 SGHTA and CDR2 FQGTGA. This CDR3 comprises 15 residues. Trimming took off 4 bases at V and 6 bases at J, with 16 bases between the two ends. TCRdb re-called the PCR reads through MiXCR, storing one row per CDR3 protein. The table lists over 13,000 distinct CDR3 sequences, less than 65% of them singletons, with 53% in the top ten. Time point meaning: before preoperative PTX-NDP chemotherapy. Preoperative chemotherapy with paclitaxel-nedaplatin was given to patients before surgery. The rearrangement uses TRBV7-3 and TRBJ2-1; tentatively, D is TRBD1 or TRBD2 (5 bases each). The specimen was taken from a patient given preoperative chemotherapy. The clonotype was recovered from a human donor with esophageal squamous cell carcinoma. The donor label of this sample is uncertain. The CDR3 nucleotides read TGTGCCAGCAGCTGGGGACCCTCAGCGCGCAATGAGCAGTTCTTC. Translation: CASSWGPSARNEQFF.